These 13 T cell receptor beta chains came from one sample sequenced in a study of cytomegalovirus exposure and HLA in healthy donors. Primers: 60 Vbeta forward and 13 Jbeta reverse. TCRdb's copy holds only in-frame clones and misses some; the assay was immunoSEQ multiplex PCR. The sample has some 130,000 clones; more than 70% are singletons. Material for sequencing was PBMCs. The source of these receptors is a man between 35 and 55 years old in good health and CMV-seronegative.

This sequence joins TRBV29-1 and TRBJ1-4; D is unresolved. Germline CDR1 SQVTM, CDR2 ANQGSEA. The ends were cut back, 4 bases at V and 8 bases at J, with 11 bases in the middle. This CDR3 has 12 residues. CDR3 protein: CSVALPGEKLFF. The CDR3 nucleotides read TGCAGCGTTGCCTTACCCGGGGAAAAACTGTTTTTT.

This clone was seen only a few times. The chain couples TRBV5-4 to TRBJ2-2, with 7 bases that match TRBD2. The J segment lost 6 bases and the V segment lost 3 bases, leaving 8 bases of the junction unmatched. Looked up from germline, CDR1 is SGHNT and CDR2 is YYREEE (reference sequence). This CDR3 comprises 15 residues. The DNA for the CDR3 is TGTGCCAGCAGCTCCGCAGGTGGACTAGCCGGGGAGCTGTTTTTT. The encoded protein is CASSSAGGLAGELFF.

This clone has only a few counts. CDR3 amino acids: CASSLEGASGPYEQYF. In DNA, the CDR3 is TGCGCCAGCAGCTTGGAAGGGGCTAGCGGGCCCTACGAGCAGTACTTC. The rearrangement links TRBV5-1 to TRBJ2-7, with 8 positions matching TRBD2. This CDR3 has 16 residues. Trimming took 0 bases from V and 2 from J; bases not matched to a gene: 7. The germline CDR1 and CDR2 sequences are SGHRS and YFSETQ.

J is TRBJ1-5 and V is TRBV6-1; D is undetermined. Germline V gene sequence: CDR1 MNHNS, CDR2 SASEGT. V was cut by 1 base and J by 4 bases, with 14 bases left in between. The CDR3 is 16 amino acids. CDR3 loop: CASSEVQVLRNQPQHF. CDR3 DNA: TGTGCCAGCAGTGAAGTCCAGGTTTTGAGAAATCAGCCCCAGCATTTT.

The V and J genes are TRBV5-6 and TRBJ2-7, with D possibly TRBD1 on 6 matching bases. CDR3 length: 15 residues. CDR1 and CDR2 (germline): SGHDT, YYEEEE. Trimming took 0 bases from V and 6 from J, leaving 16 bases between them. The CDR3 DNA reads TGTGCCAGCAGCTTGGGTGACAGGCCGTCGGGCGAGCAGTACTTC. Protein product: CASSLGDRPSGEQYF.

The CDR3 region has the DNA TGCGCCAGCAGCGCAGGGTGGGATGAGCAGTTCTTC. Translating gives CASSAGWDEQFF. The rearrangement links TRBV4-3 to TRBJ2-1; maybe TRBD1 (5 bases). Per germline, CDR1 LGHNA and CDR2 YSLEER. CDR3 length equals 12 residues. Trimming shortened V by 5 bases and J by 8 bases, and 10 bases separated the two germline ends.

For this clone: At one of its ends the junction is not consistent with the germline gene, which may arise from a read error. The rearrangement uses TRBV5-3 and TRBJ1-1, with D perhaps matching TRBD1 (5 bases). TRBV5-3 is labeled an ORF, and its function is uncertain. The CDR3 has 17 residues. As DNA, the CDR3 is TGTGCCAGAAGGTTGGGGGATCCGGGATCCATGAACACTGAAGCTTTCTTT. Translated: CARRLGDPGSMNTEAFF.

This clone was recorded a few times. The rearrangement uses TRBV5-4 and TRBJ2-7; 14 nucleotides line up with TRBD2. Per germline, CDR1 SGHNT and CDR2 YYREEE (reference sequence). J gave up 3 bases and V 5 bases, and 7 bases lay outside the gene matches. This CDR3 comprises 16 residues. CDR3 amino acids: CASRDRGTSGSYEQYF. CDR3 sequence (DNA): TGTGCCAGCAGAGACAGGGGGACTAGCGGGAGCTACGAGCAGTACTTC.

The chain links TRBV5-1 to TRBJ1-4; TRBD1 might be the D (6 bases). Germline CDR1 reads SGHRS; CDR2 reads YFSETQ. V shed 4 bases and J shed 12 bases, with 22 bases lying between them. CDR3 size: 15 residues. The CDR3 is CASSPPHSTGSELFF. The CDR3 coding sequence is TGCGCCAGCAGCCCACCCCATTCGACAGGATCGGAACTGTTTTTT.

V usage is TRBV11-3 and J usage is TRBJ1-6, with TRBD1 identical over 9 bases. Trimming at V came to 5 bases and at J to 10 bases, leaving 6 bases not matched to a gene. Germline CDR1 is SGHNT and CDR2 is YENEEA. The CDR3 is made up of 14 amino acids. CDR3 amino acids: CASSPRTGVSPLHF. CDR3 sequence (DNA): TGTGCCAGCAGCCCCCGGACAGGGGTCTCACCCCTCCACTTT.

V and J are TRBV7-2 and TRBJ1-6, with a tentative D call TRBD1 (6 bases). The CDR3 spans 15 residues. V dropped 1 base and J dropped 8 bases, with 12 bases sitting between them. Germline lookup yields CDR1 SGHTA and CDR2 FQGNSA. CDR3 sequence reads: CASSLVRAGDSPLHF. The CDR3 DNA reads as TGTGCCAGCAGCTTAGTTCGGGCAGGGGATTCACCCCTCCACTTT.

This chain joins TRBV5-6 and TRBJ2-5; D call uncertain. The end of the DNA is better explained by TRBJ2-7, so the J call may be wrong. This CDR3 contains 11 residues. The germline gives CDR1 SGHDT, CDR2 YYEEEE. This CDR3 reads CASSLGYEQYF. In DNA form, the CDR3 reads TGTGCCAGCAGCTTGGGGTACGAGCAGTACTTC.

This chain connects TRBV19 to TRBJ2-7; 7 bases are a match to TRBD2. Germline V gene data show CDR1 as LNHDA and CDR2 as SQIVND (reference sequence). The CDR3 extends over 15 amino acids. Trimming removed 0 bases from V and 5 bases from J; junction bases left unmatched: 7. CDR3 nucleotide sequence: TGTGCCAGTAGTATAGAGGCGGGAGCCCAAAACGAGCAGTACTTC. It specifies CASSIEAGAQNEQYF. The complete variable domain, with remaining parts taken from reference TRBV19 and TRBJ2-7, reads DGGITQSPKYLFRKEGQNVTLSCEQNLNHDAMYWYRQDPGQGLRLIYYSQIVNDFQKGDIAEGYSVSREKKESFPLTVTSAQKNPTAFYLCASSIEAGAQNEQYFGPGTRLTVT.